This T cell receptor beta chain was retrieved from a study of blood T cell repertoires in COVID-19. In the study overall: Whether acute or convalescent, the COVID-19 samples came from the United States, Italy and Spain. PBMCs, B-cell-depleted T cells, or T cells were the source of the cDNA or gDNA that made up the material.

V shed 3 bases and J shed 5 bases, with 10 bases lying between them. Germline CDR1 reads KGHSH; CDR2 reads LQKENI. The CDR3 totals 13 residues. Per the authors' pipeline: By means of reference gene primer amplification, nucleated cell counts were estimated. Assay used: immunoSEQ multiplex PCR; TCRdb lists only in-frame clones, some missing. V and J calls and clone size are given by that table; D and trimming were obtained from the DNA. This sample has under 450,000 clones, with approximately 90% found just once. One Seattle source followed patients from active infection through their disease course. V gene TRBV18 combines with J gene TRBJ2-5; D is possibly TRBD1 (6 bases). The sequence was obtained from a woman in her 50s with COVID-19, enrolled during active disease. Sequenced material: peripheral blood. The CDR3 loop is CASSPGDTETQYF. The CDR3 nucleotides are TGTGCCAGCTCACCGGGGGACACTGAGACCCAGTACTTC.